A selection of T cell receptor beta chains follows, all from one sample in a study of CXCR3-negative and CXCR3-positive naive CD8 T cells. TCRdb re-called the 5' RACE reads and shows each CDR3 protein once, DNA omitted. The repertoire table contains some 150,000 distinct CDR3 sequences. Sequencing was done on a sample of naive CXCR3+ CD8+ T cells from blood. These receptors all come from a human donor in good health. Some clones in this sample may be carry-over from other donors' samples. CDR3s include the opening cysteine and the closing phenylalanine or tryptophan. The order of the fields is J gene, V gene, CDR3 protein.

J: TRBJ2-1; V: TRBV19; CDR3: CASSIAGSSYNEQFF
J: TRBJ2-2; V: TRBV7-3; CDR3: CASSDRLAGELFF
J: TRBJ2-1; V: TRBV29-1; CDR3: CSVDGSGLNFDSQFF
J: TRBJ2-3; V: TRBV20-1; CDR3: CSARQGSTDTQYF
J: TRBJ2-7; V: TRBV20-1; CDR3: CSASGGTGVPDNYEQYF
J: TRBJ1-6; V: TRBV9; CDR3: CASSLGDREPPLHF
J: TRBJ2-2; V: TRBV6-6; CDR3: CASSTGTGELFF
J: TRBJ2-7; V: TRBV20-1; CDR3: CSARDQGYEQYF
J: TRBJ2-3; V: TRBV7-9; CDR3: CASSFPLGLVGTDTQYF
J: TRBJ2-2; V: TRBV4-1; CDR3: CASSRPFGGAGTGELFF
J: TRBJ2-7; V: TRBV4-3; CDR3: CASSQVTGSYEQYF
J: TRBJ1-2; V: TRBV4-1; CDR3: CASSQVTGFYGYTF
J: TRBJ2-1; V: TRBV6-5; CDR3: CASSHAGNEQFF
J: TRBJ1-1; V: TRBV12-3/TRBV12-4; CDR3: CASSWRQGASTEAFF
J: TRBJ2-1; V: TRBV7-9; CDR3: CASSPLTMRGLDNEQFF
J: TRBJ2-1; V: TRBV27; CDR3: CASREGQGSYNEQFF
J: TRBJ2-7; V: TRBV29-1; CDR3: CSVELGQREQYF
J: TRBJ2-7; V: TRBV19; CDR3: CASSPRTGGFYEQYF
J: TRBJ2-7; V: TRBV7-8; CDR3: CASGTGNPYEQYF
J: TRBJ2-2; V: TRBV5-5; CDR3: CASSLTWTGPNTGELFF
J: TRBJ2-1; V: TRBV4-1; CDR3: CASSQLADSYNEQFF
J: TRBJ2-3; V: TRBV29-1; CDR3: CSVEGDRGTDTQYF
J: TRBJ2-1; V: TRBV7-8; CDR3: CASSLPLTGTREGREQFF
J: TRBJ2-1; V: TRBV2; CDR3: CASSEGGQYNEQFF
J: TRBJ2-6; V: TRBV12-3/TRBV12-4; CDR3: CASNYGSGANVLTF
J: TRBJ2-6; V: TRBV6-5; CDR3: CASSYDWTGIISGANVLTF
J: TRBJ2-3; V: TRBV7-9; CDR3: CASSFLGDTQYF
J: TRBJ2-7; V: TRBV28; CDR3: CASSLPPPGSLSSYEQYF
J: TRBJ2-4; V: TRBV2; CDR3: CASSKYQGDKNIQYF
J: TRBJ1-2; V: TRBV9; CDR3: CASSVGGLYGYTF
J: TRBJ2-1; V: TRBV12-3/TRBV12-4; CDR3: CASSLATGEQFF
J: TRBJ2-7; V: TRBV27; CDR3: CASTKQGAYEQYF
J: TRBJ1-1; V: TRBV29-1; CDR3: CSVVVVSVGNTEAFF
J: TRBJ1-5; V: TRBV4-3; CDR3: CASSQDATGGSSNQPQHF
J: TRBJ2-7; V: TRBV6-5; CDR3: CASSYGDRTYEQYF
J: TRBJ2-7; V: TRBV2; CDR3: CASSEVGLAVYEQYF
J: TRBJ2-4; V: TRBV7-9; CDR3: CASSPSTADIQYF
J: TRBJ2-7; V: TRBV5-1; CDR3: CASRETSGSSYEQYF
J: TRBJ2-5; V: TRBV4-1; CDR3: CASSQDRWSHETQYF
J: TRBJ2-7; V: TRBV11-2; CDR3: CASSFLTSGTGYEQYF
J: TRBJ2-7; V: TRBV2; CDR3: CASTGARAEQYF
J: TRBJ2-3; V: TRBV28; CDR3: CASSFGVLQAGADTDTQYF
J: TRBJ1-2; V: TRBV29-1; CDR3: CSVGPGTVSESYGYTF
J: TRBJ1-1; V: TRBV7-6; CDR3: CASSPRTAELTEAFF
J: TRBJ2-3; V: TRBV29-1; CDR3: CSVEDPRDGTDTQYF
J: TRBJ1-2; V: TRBV6-5; CDR3: CASSYIGDDGYTF
J: TRBJ2-2; V: TRBV10-3; CDR3: CAIPSGGASAGELFF
J: TRBJ2-1; V: TRBV12-3/TRBV12-4; CDR3: CASQAGAVPDEQFF
J: TRBJ2-1; V: TRBV7-8; CDR3: CASSPWDGRDNEQFF
J: TRBJ1-1; V: TRBV7-9; CDR3: CASMNRGTEAFF
J: TRBJ2-5; V: TRBV2; CDR3: CASSSRPLSETQYF
J: TRBJ2-1; V: TRBV7-9; CDR3: CASSLAGGHNEQFF
J: TRBJ2-4; V: TRBV15; CDR3: CATKEAPKNIQYF
J: TRBJ2-1; V: TRBV12-3/TRBV12-4; CDR3: CASSRAQSNEQFF
J: TRBJ2-7; V: TRBV20-1; CDR3: CSARDRWDTSYEQYF
J: TRBJ2-5; V: TRBV4-2; CDR3: CASSQVGEETQYF
J: TRBJ2-5; V: TRBV28; CDR3: CASSPGTGYETQYF
J: TRBJ2-7; V: TRBV11-2; CDR3: CASSFVTSGYEQYF